Each of the 8 T cell receptor beta chains below was sequenced from the same sample in a study of shared clonotypes between healthy human individuals (dated by TCRdb to about 2020). The library was made by the immunoSEQ multiplex PCR assay. TCRdb mirrors the immuneACCESS table, restricted to in-frame sequences. Some clones are absent from its copies; in checked studies, under half trace to an unresolved V gene, and the reason for the others is unknown. This sample holds some 500,000 clones; about 96% were observed only once. The ten largest account for about 0.059% of the sample. The sample comprised naive CD4+ T cells sorted from blood. Taken with the paper, the label for cell subset or site translates to: CD45RA+ positively selected. The receptors originated from a woman in her 30s in good health.

The chain joins TRBV10-1 to TRBJ2-4; D gene ambiguous. This CDR3 is 15 amino acids long. Germline CDR1 is WNHNN and CDR2 is SYGVQD (reference sequence). V was shortened by 0 bases and J by 0 bases, with 6 bases between the two germline ends. The CDR3 DNA sequence: TGCGCCAGCAGTGAGTCGGGCGGAGCCAAAAACATTCAGTACTTC. Amino acid sequence: CASSESGGAKNIQYF.

The chain recombines TRBV18 with TRBJ1-3, with D perhaps matching TRBD1 (6 bases). This CDR3 contains 15 residues. With 2 bases removed from V and 2 bases from J, the gap between germline ends came to 10 bases. The germline CDR1 and CDR2 sequences are KGHSH and LQKENI. CDR3 sequence reads: CASSPGTTTGNTIYF. The CDR3 nucleotides are TGTGCCAGCTCACCAGGGACAACCACTGGAAACACCATATATTTT.

The CDR3 sequence is CATSRGSRQETQYF. In DNA, the CDR3 is TGTGCCACCAGCAGAGGTAGCAGACAAGAGACCCAGTACTTC. The chain carries TRBV15 and TRBJ2-5; D remains ambiguous. The CDR3 covers 14 residues. Deletions cut 1 base from V and 2 bases from J, with 8 bases between. CDR1 and CDR2 (germline): LNHNV, YYDKDF (reference sequence).

V and J are TRBV29-1 and TRBJ2-1; weak D call: TRBD2 (6 bases). The germline gives CDR1 SQVTM, CDR2 ANQGSEA. Trimming removed 3 bases from V and 3 bases from J, with 12 bases in between. The length of the CDR3 is 14 residues. The DNA for the CDR3 is TGCAGCGTTGAGGAGCAGGAGGGCTACAATGAGCAGTTCTTC. Its protein product is CSVEEQEGYNEQFF.

The chain has TRBV18 and TRBJ1-5, with D tentatively TRBD1 (5 bases). CDR3 length: 18 amino acids. The V end was cut by 4 bases, the J end by 0 bases, with 19 bases between. Germline V lookup: CDR1 KGHSH, CDR2 LQKENI. The CDR3 nucleotides are TGTGCCAGCTCACACGGACTTACCGGGGCATATAGCAATCAGCCCCAGCATTTT. Encoded protein: CASSHGLTGAYSNQPQHF.

This clone was observed once. The J gene is TRBJ1-4, the V gene TRBV5-6; a weak D match, TRBD1 (5 bases). V was trimmed by 3 bases and J by 6 bases, leaving 24 bases between them. There are 18 residues in the CDR3. Germline V gene sequence: CDR1 SGHDT, CDR2 YYEEEE. CDR3 in DNA: TGTGCCAGCAGCTCGAGGGGTTTCGGGGCATCCCGTCATGAAAAACTGTTTTTT. Translated, it gives CASSSRGFGASRHEKLFF.

The chain has TRBV7-2 and TRBJ1-2; D is unresolved. Per germline, CDR1 SGHTA and CDR2 FQGNSA. V was clipped by 5 bases and J by 0 bases, with 13 bases between them. The CDR3 has 15 residues. The CDR3, as DNA: TGTGCCAGCAGCCCCCAGGAGAATCCTAACTATGGCTACACCTTC. Protein: CASSPQENPNYGYTF.

The rearrangement joins TRBV6-1 to TRBJ2-5; D gene uncertain. V shed 2 bases and J shed 7 bases, with 5 bases lying between them. Germline lookup yields CDR1 MNHNS and CDR2 SASEGT. The CDR3 runs to 11 residues. The CDR3 DNA follows: TGTGCCAGCAGTGAATGGGTGACCCAGTACTTC. Its protein is CASSEWVTQYF.